These T cell receptor beta chains were read from a single sample in a study of OX40 agonist ivuxolimab in advanced cancers. Clones were read by immunoSEQ multiplex PCR, and TCRdb kept only the in-frame ones, dropping some. The data hold about 64,000 clones, with about 88% observed a single time. This specimen consisted of CD4+ or CD8+ T cells sorted from blood, obtained in a trial of the OX40 agonist ivuxolimab. The receptors shown here come from an adult with an advanced solid tumor such as melanoma, head and neck, liver or kidney cancer. The CDR3 runs from the conserved cysteine through the conserved F or W. The D gene is left open where the match is weak. The listing skips clone size in some rows; elsewhere it reads once, few, many or a size class.

CDR3 DNA: TGCGCCAGCAGCCATTTAGCGGGGGAAGAGACCCAGTACTTC
CDR3 protein: CASSHLAGEETQYF
J gene: TRBJ2-5
clone size: -
D gene: TRBD2
V gene: TRBV10-2

CDR3 DNA: TGTGCCAGCACCCAGGGGAGGAGCTCCTACAATGAGCAGTTCTTC
CDR3 protein: CASTQGRSSYNEQFF
J gene: TRBJ2-1
clone size: -
D gene: -
V gene: TRBV6-1

CDR3 DNA: TGTGCCACCAGCAGAGTGACAGGGGCCGAAGCTTTCTTT
CDR3 protein: CATSRVTGAEAFF
J gene: TRBJ1-1
clone size: -
D gene: TRBD1
V gene: TRBV15

CDR3 DNA: TGTGCCAGCAGTATGGACAGAACCTACGAGCAGTACTTC
CDR3 protein: CASSMDRTYEQYF
J gene: TRBJ2-7
clone size: -
D gene: -
V gene: TRBV2

CDR3 DNA: TGTGCCAGCAGTTACAGGGACAGGGGGAATGAAGCTTTCTTT
CDR3 protein: CASSYRDRGNEAFF
J gene: TRBJ1-1
clone size: -
D gene: TRBD1
V gene: TRBV6-5

CDR3 DNA: TGCAGCGTTGCCGGGACGCACGGGATCTACGAGCAGTACTTC
CDR3 protein: CSVAGTHGIYEQYF
J gene: TRBJ2-7
clone size: -
D gene: -
V gene: TRBV29-1

CDR3 DNA: TGTGCCAGCAGCTATACAGGGGGGGTTGGACAGCCCCAGCATTTT
CDR3 protein: CASSYTGGVGQPQHF
J gene: TRBJ1-5
clone size: -
D gene: TRBD1
V gene: TRBV5-6

CDR3 DNA: TGCGCCAGCAGCCAACAGGGGAACACCGGGGAGCTGTTTTTT
CDR3 protein: CASSQQGNTGELFF
J gene: TRBJ2-2
clone size: few
D gene: -
V gene: TRBV4-1

CDR3 DNA: TGTGCCAGCGGGACTAGCGGGAGTGGAGATACGCAGTATTTT
CDR3 protein: CASGTSGSGDTQYF
J gene: TRBJ2-3
clone size: -
D gene: TRBD2
V gene: TRBV28

CDR3 DNA: TGTGCCAGCAGTGAAGAACAGGTTTACAATGAGCAGTTCTTC
CDR3 protein: CASSEEQVYNEQFF
J gene: TRBJ2-1
clone size: -
D gene: -
V gene: TRBV2

CDR3 DNA: TGTGCCAGCAGTGAACTTCCCCCCTCTCGGGGGGCCAACGTCCTGACTTTC
CDR3 protein: CASSELPPSRGANVLTF
J gene: TRBJ2-6
clone size: -
D gene: -
V gene: TRBV6-1

CDR3 DNA: TGCGCCAGCAGCTTAGGACCAGCCAGAGATACGCAGTATTTT
CDR3 protein: CASSLGPARDTQYF
J gene: TRBJ2-3
clone size: few
D gene: -
V gene: TRBV5-1

CDR3 DNA: TGTGCCAGCAGCTTAGCTTTAGCTGGGGCCAACGTCCTGACTTTC
CDR3 protein: CASSLALAGANVLTF
J gene: TRBJ2-6
clone size: once
D gene: -
V gene: TRBV7-2

CDR3 DNA: TGCGCCAGCAGTGCTCGCCTGAACACTGAAGCTTTCTTT
CDR3 protein: CASSARLNTEAFF
J gene: TRBJ1-1
clone size: few
D gene: -
V gene: TRBV10-1

CDR3 DNA: TGTGCCAGCGGGAGGAACACCGGGGAGCTGTTTTTT
CDR3 protein: CASGRNTGELFF
J gene: TRBJ2-2
clone size: -
D gene: -
V gene: TRBV28

CDR3 DNA: TGCGCCAGCAGCTTGATGGTTGGCAATGAGCAGTTCTTC
CDR3 protein: CASSLMVGNEQFF
J gene: TRBJ2-1
clone size: -
D gene: -
V gene: TRBV5-1

CDR3 DNA: TGCAGCTCGGACACAGATACGCAGTATTTT
CDR3 protein: CSSDTDTQYF
J gene: TRBJ2-3
clone size: -
D gene: -
V gene: TRBV29-1

CDR3 DNA: TGTGCCAGCAGCTTAACGGGACTAGACACCGGGGAGCTGTTTTTT
CDR3 protein: CASSLTGLDTGELFF
J gene: TRBJ2-2
clone size: -
D gene: TRBD2
V gene: TRBV5-6

CDR3 DNA: TGTGCCAGCTCACCTAGCAGGGGGTGGTTGGATGCAGCAGATACGCAGTATTTT
CDR3 protein: CASSPSRGWLDAADTQYF
J gene: TRBJ2-3
clone size: -
D gene: TRBD1
V gene: TRBV18

CDR3 DNA: TGTGCCAGCAGTTTGGTGGCAGTTAATGAAAAACTGTTTTTT
CDR3 protein: CASSLVAVNEKLFF
J gene: TRBJ1-4
clone size: -
D gene: -
V gene: TRBV28

CDR3 DNA: TGTGCCAGCACCCAAGGTGGGGATACGCAGTATTTT
CDR3 protein: CASTQGGDTQYF
J gene: TRBJ2-3
clone size: -
D gene: -
V gene: TRBV28

CDR3 DNA: TGTGCCAGCAGTTCGACAGAGACCTACGAGCAGTACTTC
CDR3 protein: CASSSTETYEQYF
J gene: TRBJ2-7
clone size: once
D gene: -
V gene: TRBV6-1

CDR3 DNA: TGCGCCAGCAGTGAAGCTCGACGTACCGAAAAACTGTTTTTT
CDR3 protein: CASSEARRTEKLFF
J gene: TRBJ1-4
clone size: -
D gene: -
V gene: TRBV10-2

CDR3 DNA: TGTGCCAGCAAAGGGGAAGGATCACCCCTCCACTTT
CDR3 protein: CASKGEGSPLHF
J gene: TRBJ1-6
clone size: few
D gene: -
V gene: TRBV6-1

CDR3 DNA: TGTGCCAGCTCACCGACAGGGGACTCGAACACTGAAGCTTTCTTT
CDR3 protein: CASSPTGDSNTEAFF
J gene: TRBJ1-1
clone size: -
D gene: TRBD1
V gene: TRBV18

CDR3 DNA: TGTGCCAGTAGTGCCCGGGAGACCCAGTACTTC
CDR3 protein: CASSARETQYF
J gene: TRBJ2-5
clone size: -
D gene: -
V gene: TRBV19

CDR3 DNA: TGTGCCAGCAATACTGGGAGACGTACCGGGGAGCTGTTTTTT
CDR3 protein: CASNTGRRTGELFF
J gene: TRBJ2-2
clone size: -
D gene: -
V gene: TRBV6-5

CDR3 DNA: TGTGCCAGTAGTATAGAGTTTAGGACATCATCTAATCAGCCCCAGCATTTT
CDR3 protein: CASSIEFRTSSNQPQHF
J gene: TRBJ1-5
clone size: -
D gene: -
V gene: TRBV19

CDR3 DNA: TGTGCCAGCAGCTTCAAAGAGACCCAGTACTTC
CDR3 protein: CASSFKETQYF
J gene: TRBJ2-5
clone size: -
D gene: -
V gene: TRBV5-6

CDR3 DNA: TGTGCCAGCACCTTGACTAGCGGTTATTACAATGAGCAGTTCTTC
CDR3 protein: CASTLTSGYYNEQFF
J gene: TRBJ2-1
clone size: -
D gene: TRBD2
V gene: TRBV5-6

CDR3 DNA: TGTGCCAGCAGCGTGGGACAGGGGGCTTATCAGCCCCAGCATTTT
CDR3 protein: CASSVGQGAYQPQHF
J gene: TRBJ1-5
clone size: -
D gene: TRBD1
V gene: TRBV13

CDR3 DNA: TGTGCCAGCAGCCCGGGACAGGGGCCTGGAAACACCATATATTTT
CDR3 protein: CASSPGQGPGNTIYF
J gene: TRBJ1-3
clone size: few
D gene: TRBD1
V gene: TRBV11-3

CDR3 DNA: TGCGCCAGCCGCCCCGGACAGGGAAAAACAGATACGCAGTATTTT
CDR3 protein: CASRPGQGKTDTQYF
J gene: TRBJ2-3
clone size: few
D gene: TRBD1
V gene: TRBV5-1

CDR3 DNA: TGTGCCAGCAGCTTAGTACGACAGCAGAACACTGAAGCTTTCTTT
CDR3 protein: CASSLVRQQNTEAFF
J gene: TRBJ1-1
clone size: -
D gene: -
V gene: TRBV7-9

CDR3 DNA: TGTGCCAGCAGCCCCGATGCCCCTGAAGCTTTCTTT
CDR3 protein: CASSPDAPEAFF
J gene: TRBJ1-1
clone size: few
D gene: -
V gene: TRBV2

CDR3 DNA: TGTGCCAGCTCCACAGGGTTGGGTGGCTACACCTTC
CDR3 protein: CASSTGLGGYTF
J gene: TRBJ1-2
clone size: -
D gene: -
V gene: TRBV2

CDR3 DNA: TGTGCCAGCAGCCTCGGTGGGGTCTACGAGCAGTACTTC
CDR3 protein: CASSLGGVYEQYF
J gene: TRBJ2-7
clone size: -
D gene: -
V gene: TRBV5-6

CDR3 DNA: TGTGCCAGCAGCCTCAATCCAGGGGAGGTCGGGGAGCTGTTTTTT
CDR3 protein: CASSLNPGEVGELFF
J gene: TRBJ2-2
clone size: -
D gene: -
V gene: TRBV11-3

CDR3 DNA: TGTGCCAGCAGCCTAGGACTAGCGGGATACAATGAGCAGTTCTTC
CDR3 protein: CASSLGLAGYNEQFF
J gene: TRBJ2-1
clone size: -
D gene: TRBD2
V gene: TRBV7-3

CDR3 DNA: TGTGCCACGGGGCTGGCCAAAAACATTCAGTACTTC
CDR3 protein: CATGLAKNIQYF
J gene: TRBJ2-4
clone size: once
D gene: -
V gene: TRBV6-6

CDR3 DNA: TGTGCCAGCAGTTTAGGGTCCTATAGCAATCAGCCCCAGCATTTT
CDR3 protein: CASSLGSYSNQPQHF
J gene: TRBJ1-5
clone size: -
D gene: -
V gene: TRBV28

CDR3 DNA: TGTGCCAGCAGTGAAACTAGCGGGAGGGGAAATGAGCAGTTCTTC
CDR3 protein: CASSETSGRGNEQFF
J gene: TRBJ2-1
clone size: -
D gene: TRBD2
V gene: TRBV2

CDR3 DNA: TGTGCCAGCAGCTTAGGACTAGCGGGGGTTACTGAGCAGTTCTTC
CDR3 protein: CASSLGLAGVTEQFF
J gene: TRBJ2-1
clone size: -
D gene: TRBD2
V gene: TRBV5-4

CDR3 DNA: TGTGCCAGCACCCTGGGGGCCGTCGACTATGGCTACACCTTC
CDR3 protein: CASTLGAVDYGYTF
J gene: TRBJ1-2
clone size: -
D gene: -
V gene: TRBV28

CDR3 DNA: TGTGCCAGCAGCTTGGGCTCACGGACAGGGGGCTCCTATGGCTACACCTTC
CDR3 protein: CASSLGSRTGGSYGYTF
J gene: TRBJ1-2
clone size: -
D gene: TRBD1
V gene: TRBV5-6

CDR3 DNA: TGTGCCAGCCTCTCAGGTAGGACTAGCGGAAGAGATACGCAGTATTTT
CDR3 protein: CASLSGRTSGRDTQYF
J gene: TRBJ2-3
clone size: -
D gene: TRBD2
V gene: TRBV7-9

CDR3 DNA: TGTGCCAGCAGTGAACAGGCAGGGGGCTTTCAAGATACGCAGTATTTT
CDR3 protein: CASSEQAGGFQDTQYF
J gene: TRBJ2-3
clone size: -
D gene: TRBD1
V gene: TRBV6-1

CDR3 DNA: TGCGCCAGCATGATCAGCGGGAGGGCCAATACGCAGTATTTT
CDR3 protein: CASMISGRANTQYF
J gene: TRBJ2-3
clone size: -
D gene: TRBD2
V gene: TRBV10-2

CDR3 DNA: TGTGCCAGCAGCTGGACTAGCGGGAATAGCAATGAGCAGTTCTTC
CDR3 protein: CASSWTSGNSNEQFF
J gene: TRBJ2-1
clone size: -
D gene: TRBD2
V gene: TRBV5-6

CDR3 DNA: TGTGCCAGCAGCCCCCTAGCAGGCGGCCAGGGCACTGAAGCTTTCTTT
CDR3 protein: CASSPLAGGQGTEAFF
J gene: TRBJ1-1
clone size: -
D gene: -
V gene: TRBV5-4

CDR3 DNA: TGTGCCAGCAGTCCCCGGACTTCCACAGATACGCAGTATTTT
CDR3 protein: CASSPRTSTDTQYF
J gene: TRBJ2-3
clone size: -
D gene: -
V gene: TRBV6-1

CDR3 DNA: TGTGCCAGCATCGCTGGAAACACCATATATTTT
CDR3 protein: CASIAGNTIYF
J gene: TRBJ1-3
clone size: -
D gene: -
V gene: TRBV28

CDR3 DNA: TGTGCCAGCATGGGCCACCTAACCTACGAGCAGTACTTC
CDR3 protein: CASMGHLTYEQYF
J gene: TRBJ2-7
clone size: once
D gene: -
V gene: TRBV28